Listed below are T cell receptor beta chains from one sample, sequenced in a study of T-cell reconstitution after alpha-beta-depleted transplantation in children. TCRdb reprocessed the PCR reads with MiXCR, giving one entry per CDR3 protein. Counted here are several thousand distinct CDR3 sequences, 25% to 35% occurring once; the ten biggest clones make up 2% to 2.5%. This sample comprised peripheral blood, obtained 60 days after TCRalphabeta/CD19-depleted stem cell transplant. The receptor set was obtained from a boy in the first two years of life who had a stem cell transplant for SCID, so the T cells may come from the graft donor. CDR3s include the opening cysteine and the closing phenylalanine or tryptophan. D genes are given only for firm matches. Rows give clone size only sometimes, using once, few, many, or a class for an expanded clone.

>TRBV4-2|TRBJ2-1|TRBD1|once
TGTGCCAGCAGGCCCGGGACAGGGGCTTACAATGAGCAGTTCTTC
CASRPGTGAYNEQFF
>TRBV19|TRBJ1-1|.|medium-sized
TGTGCCAGTAGTATCGCGGCCAGGCTTGAAGCTTTCTTT
CASSIAARLEAFF
>TRBV6-5|TRBJ1-2|.|medium-sized
TGTGCCAGCAGTTACGTTCCTAGGACAGTATATGGCTACACCTTC
CASSYVPRTVYGYTF
>TRBV7-9|TRBJ1-5|.|medium-sized
TGTGCCAGCAGCTTGGGCGGGTCCCGGGTAAATCAGCCCCAGCATTTT
CASSLGGSRVNQPQHF
>TRBV24-1|TRBJ2-3|.|.
TGTGCCACCAGTGATTTCCGCCGGGGCACAGATACGCAGTATTTT
CATSDFRRGTDTQYF
>TRBV12-1|TRBJ2-1|.|.
TGTGCCAGCAGCTTTGTGACAAGAAGGAAGTTCTTC
CASSFVTRRKFF
>TRBV15|TRBJ2-7|.|many
TGTGCCACCAGCAGAGATAGAGGGGGATTCTACGAGCAGTACTTC
CATSRDRGGFYEQYF
>TRBV29-1|TRBJ2-5|.|medium-sized
TGCAGCGTTTCCTTTATCCTCAGGGCCCAAGAGACCCAGTACTTC
CSVSFILRAQETQYF
>TRBV5-1|TRBJ1-5|TRBD1|medium-sized
TGCGCCAGCAGCTTGGGCAGGGGGCGCACCCAGCCCCAGCATTTT
CASSLGRGRTQPQHF
>TRBV5-1|TRBJ2-1|.|.
TGCGCCAGCAGCCGGGATTTAGCCCCTCCCTACAATGAGCAGTTCTTC
CASSRDLAPPYNEQFF
>TRBV19|TRBJ1-1|.|.
TGTGCCAGTAGTCCCGCCGGGCGCACTGAAGCTTTCTTT
CASSPAGRTEAFF
>TRBV6-5|TRBJ1-2|TRBD1|many
TGTGCCAGCAGTTACTCGGAGATGGGACAGGGCCGTTACCATGGCTACACCTTC
CASSYSEMGQGRYHGYTF
>TRBV19|TRBJ1-2|.|medium-sized
TGTGCCAGTCCTGGGACGGCGGGTAATGGCTACACCTTC
CASPGTAGNGYTF
>TRBV12-3/TRBV12-4|TRBJ2-5|.|.
TGTGCCAGCAGCAAACAGTGGAGACAAGAGACCCAGTACTTC
CASSKQWRQETQYF
>TRBV5-1|TRBJ2-7|.|medium-sized
TGCGCCAGCAGCGTTGAAGCTCCGTCCCACGAGCAGTACTTC
CASSVEAPSHEQYF
>TRBV3-1|TRBJ2-1|.|.
TGTGCCAGCTCCAACGAGGGCCATCGGGAATCCTACAATGAGCAGTTCTTC
CASSNEGHRESYNEQFF
>TRBV12-3/TRBV12-4|TRBJ1-2|.|medium-sized
TGTGCCAGCAGTTTAGGATGGCATGGCTACACCTTC
CASSLGWHGYTF
>TRBV5-1|TRBJ2-5|TRBD1|medium-sized
TGCGCCAGCAGCTTACGTGGACAGGGGAGGCTGGAGACCCAGTACTTC
CASSLRGQGRLETQYF
>TRBV2|TRBJ2-7|.|.
TGTGCCAGCAGTGCCCCGGGACAACAGTACTTC
CASSAPGQQYF
>TRBV24-1|TRBJ2-7|.|medium-sized
TGTGCCACCAGGGTAGGAGACTACGAGCAGTACTTC
CATRVGDYEQYF
>TRBV4-1|TRBJ2-7|.|few
TGCGCCAGCAGCCAAGTAAGGGTCGGAACCTACGAGCAGTACTTC
CASSQVRVGTYEQYF
>TRBV4-2|TRBJ1-5|.|.
TGTGCCAGCAGCCAAGATGGGAGTTACAATCAGCCCCAGCATTTT
CASSQDGSYNQPQHF
>TRBV24-1|TRBJ2-1|TRBD2|.
TGTGCCACCAGTGAGGCTAGCGGGAGGAGGTATGAGCAGTTCTTC
CATSEASGRRYEQFF
>TRBV3-1|TRBJ2-1|.|.
TGTGCCAGCAGCCACCAGGGCCCGCGGGAATCCTACAATGAGCAGTTCTTC
CASSHQGPRESYNEQFF
>TRBV15|TRBJ2-7|TRBD1|many
TGTGCCACCAGCGCCAACCGGGACAGGGGATCCGAGCAGTACTTC
CATSANRDRGSEQYF
>TRBV29-1|TRBJ2-7|.|.
TGCAGCGACCCAAAATACGAGCAGTACTTC
CSDPKYEQYF
>TRBV12-3/TRBV12-4|TRBJ1-2|.|medium-sized
TGTGCCAGCAGTTACCCCACAGGGAAGAGAGGAAGAGGCTACACCTTC
CASSYPTGKRGRGYTF
>TRBV6-2/TRBV6-3|TRBJ1-1|.|many
TGTGCCAGCAGTTACCGCTTTGAATTACAGGTGAACACTGAAGCTTTCTTT
CASSYRFELQVNTEAFF
>TRBV5-1|TRBJ2-3|TRBD1|.
TGCGCCAGCAGCCCTGGGGACAGGGGGCCAGATACGCAGTATTTT
CASSPGDRGPDTQYF
>TRBV11-2|TRBJ2-1|TRBD2|few
TGTGCCAGCAGCTTGGGGAGACTAGCGGGTTTCAATGAGCAGTTCTTC
CASSLGRLAGFNEQFF
>TRBV7-9|TRBJ2-3|.|.
TGTGCCAGCAGCTTAGGTGTTTCAATGTTGGATACGCAGTATTTT
CASSLGVSMLDTQYF
>TRBV12-3/TRBV12-4|TRBJ2-1|TRBD2|.
TGTGCCAGCAGTTTGCGGGAGGGGGGCAATGAGCAGTTCTTC
CASSLREGGNEQFF
>TRBV10-3|TRBJ1-2|.|medium-sized
TGTGCCACCTCCAAACAGGGCGCCTATGGCTACACCTTC
CATSKQGAYGYTF
>TRBV7-9|TRBJ2-7|TRBD2|medium-sized
TGTGCCAGCAGCTTAGAATGGGGTACAGCGGGGGGGCCTTCCTACGAGCAGTACTTC
CASSLEWGTAGGPSYEQYF
>TRBV27|TRBJ2-1|.|.
TGTGCCAGCAGTCCCACCGGCGGGATCTGGTACAATGAGCAGTTCTTC
CASSPTGGIWYNEQFF
>TRBV27|TRBJ2-3|.|.
TGTGCCAGCAGTTTACATCAGCTGGCAGATACGCAGTATTTT
CASSLHQLADTQYF
>TRBV11-1|TRBJ2-3|.|.
TGTGCCAGCAGAGCCCCCGGATGGGAACCGGGGAAGTCAGATACGCAGTATTTT
CASRAPGWEPGKSDTQYF
>TRBV20-1|TRBJ2-3|TRBD2|.
TGCAGTGCTAGAGATTATTTAAGCGGGAGCGTAGATACGCAGTATTTT
CSARDYLSGSVDTQYF
>TRBV4-2|TRBJ2-7|TRBD1|.
TGTGCCAGCAGCCAATACAGGGGAGTCGACGAGCAGTACTTC
CASSQYRGVDEQYF
>TRBV10-1|TRBJ2-3|.|.
TGCGCCAGCAGTGCCCGGACGGTTCGAGCTACGCAGTATTTT
CASSARTVRATQYF
>TRBV5-6|TRBJ1-4|.|.
TGTGCCATGGGCCCCCGGAGTCATCCGACAACTAATGAAAAACTGTTTTTT
CAMGPRSHPTTNEKLFF
>TRBV2|TRBJ2-2|TRBD1|.
TGTGCCAGCATTAGAGAAAGGACAGGGTCTATCGGGGAGCTGTTTTTT
CASIRERTGSIGELFF
>TRBV2|TRBJ2-2|.|few
TGTGCCAGCTCCGGGACACCGAACACCGGGGAGCTGTTTTTT
CASSGTPNTGELFF
>TRBV11-2|TRBJ2-2|.|medium-sized
TGTGCCAGCAGCCCGACGTGGATGGCCGGGGAGCTGTTTTTT
CASSPTWMAGELFF
>TRBV20-1|TRBJ2-4|.|.
TGCAGTGCTAGATCGACCATAGCCAAAAACATTCAGTACTTC
CSARSTIAKNIQYF
>TRBV29-1|TRBJ1-2|.|medium-sized
TGCAGCGTTGAAGAAAAGACAGGTGGTTATGGCTACACCTTC
CSVEEKTGGYGYTF